This T cell receptor (beta chain) was found in a study of blood T cells in healthy people across ages. Study-wide results and caveats: In the absence of known donor CMV status, changes in expanded clonotypes were possibly confounded.

This clonotype was observed a handful of times. What it binds is not known. The junction departs from the called germline gene at one end, perhaps through a read error. This CDR3 comprises 12 residues. CDR1 MNHEY and CDR2 SVGAGI come from the germline V gene. Next came a second PCR, run for about 6 to 11 cycles, which used a sample-barcoded 5' primer along with a J-beta primer mix. TCRdb re-derived calls from the 5' RACE reads in MiXCR, one entry per CDR3 protein. The table includes 700,000 or so distinct CDR3 sequences, less than 45% detected once. The V and J genes are TRBV6-5 and TRBJ2-3; D remains ambiguous. What was sequenced was blood. The clonotype was recovered from a man older than 75 in good health. For the CDR3, the DNA is TGTGCCAGCAGTACTTCCACAGATGCGCAGTATTTT. Amino acids: CASSTSTDAQYF.